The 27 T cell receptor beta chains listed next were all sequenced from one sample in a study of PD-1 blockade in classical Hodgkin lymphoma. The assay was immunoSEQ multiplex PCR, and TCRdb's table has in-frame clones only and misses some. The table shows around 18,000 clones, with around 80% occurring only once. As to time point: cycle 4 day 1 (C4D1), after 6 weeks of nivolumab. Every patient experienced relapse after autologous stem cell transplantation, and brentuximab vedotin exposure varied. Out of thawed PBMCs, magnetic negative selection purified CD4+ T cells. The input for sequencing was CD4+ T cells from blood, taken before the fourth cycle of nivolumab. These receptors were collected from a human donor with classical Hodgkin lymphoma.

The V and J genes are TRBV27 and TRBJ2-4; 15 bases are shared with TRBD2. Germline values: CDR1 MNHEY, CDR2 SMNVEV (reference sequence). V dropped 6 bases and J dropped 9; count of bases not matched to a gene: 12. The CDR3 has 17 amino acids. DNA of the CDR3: TGTGCCAGCAGCCCCGGGACTAGCGGGAGGTTCGGCGGCATTCAGTACTTC. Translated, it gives CASSPGTSGRFGGIQYF.

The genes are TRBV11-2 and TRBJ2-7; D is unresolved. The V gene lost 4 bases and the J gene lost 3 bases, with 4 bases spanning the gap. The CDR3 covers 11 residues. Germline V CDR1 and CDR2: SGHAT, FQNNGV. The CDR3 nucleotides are TGTGCCAGCAGCTCCTACTACGAGCAGTACTTC. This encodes CASSSYYEQYF. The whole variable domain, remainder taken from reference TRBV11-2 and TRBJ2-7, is EAGVAQSPRYKIIEKRQSVAFWCNPISGHATLYWYQQILGQGPKLLIQFQNNGVVDDSQLPKDRFSAERLKGVDSTLKIQPAKLEDSAVYLCASSSYYEQYFGPGTRLTVT.

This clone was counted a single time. Here the CDR3 DNA reads TGTGCCAGCAGCAAAGGCGGAACAGGGCGTACTAATGAAAAACTGTTTTTT. Residues: CASSKGGTGRTNEKLFF. The chain uses TRBV7-9 and TRBJ1-4, with D maybe TRBD1 (6 bases). V dropped 5 bases and J dropped 2 bases, with 18 bases sitting between them. This CDR3 comprises 17 residues. Germline CDR1 SEHNR, CDR2 FQNEAQ (reference sequence).

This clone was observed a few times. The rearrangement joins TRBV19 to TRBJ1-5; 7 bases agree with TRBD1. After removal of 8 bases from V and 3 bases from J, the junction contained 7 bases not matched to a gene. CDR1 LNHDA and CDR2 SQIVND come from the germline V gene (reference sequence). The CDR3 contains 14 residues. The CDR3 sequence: CASSGQAYNQPQHF. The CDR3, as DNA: TGTGCCAGTTCAGGACAGGCTTACAATCAGCCCCAGCATTTT.

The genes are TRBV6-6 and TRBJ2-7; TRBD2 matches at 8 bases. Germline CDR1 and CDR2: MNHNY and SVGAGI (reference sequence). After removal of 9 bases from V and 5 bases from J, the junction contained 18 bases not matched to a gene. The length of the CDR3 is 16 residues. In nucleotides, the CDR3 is TGTGCCAGTTTACGGGGGACTAGTCTTACGTCCGACGAGCAGTACTTC. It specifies CASLRGTSLTSDEQYF.

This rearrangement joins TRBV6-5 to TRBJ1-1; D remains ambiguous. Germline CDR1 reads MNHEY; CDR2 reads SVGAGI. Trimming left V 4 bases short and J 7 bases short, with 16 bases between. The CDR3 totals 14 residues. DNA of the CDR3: TGTGCCAGCAGTTTACAGACGGTGGCGGGTGAAGCTTTCTTT. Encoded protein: CASSLQTVAGEAFF.

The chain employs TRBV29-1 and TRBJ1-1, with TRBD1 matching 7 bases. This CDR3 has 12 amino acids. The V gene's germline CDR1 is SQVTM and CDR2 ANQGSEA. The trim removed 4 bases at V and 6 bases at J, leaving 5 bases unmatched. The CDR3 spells CSVARGSAEAFF. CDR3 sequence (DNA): TGCAGCGTTGCCAGGGGGTCCGCTGAAGCTTTCTTT.

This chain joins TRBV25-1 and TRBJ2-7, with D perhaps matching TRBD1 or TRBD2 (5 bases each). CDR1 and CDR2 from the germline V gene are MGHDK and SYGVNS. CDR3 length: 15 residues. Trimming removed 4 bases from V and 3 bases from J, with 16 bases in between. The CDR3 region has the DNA TGTGCCAGCAGTGGACACCGAAGGGGAGTCTACGAGCAGTACTTC. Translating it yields CASSGHRRGVYEQYF.

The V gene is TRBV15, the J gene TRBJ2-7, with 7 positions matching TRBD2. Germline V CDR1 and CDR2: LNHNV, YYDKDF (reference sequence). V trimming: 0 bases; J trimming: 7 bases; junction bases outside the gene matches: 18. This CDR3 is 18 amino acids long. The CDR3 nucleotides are TGTGCCACCAGCAGAGAGAGGGTTTCAGGCGGGAGCAGTTTTGAGCAGTACTTC. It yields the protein CATSRERVSGGSSFEQYF.

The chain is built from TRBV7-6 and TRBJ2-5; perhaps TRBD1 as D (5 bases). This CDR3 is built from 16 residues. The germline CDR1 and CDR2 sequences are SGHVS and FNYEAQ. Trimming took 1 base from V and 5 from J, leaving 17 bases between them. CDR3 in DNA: TGTGCCAGCAGCTTAGAAGGGGTAGGGTATACTGAGACCCAGTACTTC. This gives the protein CASSLEGVGYTETQYF. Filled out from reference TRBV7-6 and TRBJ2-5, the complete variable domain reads GAGVSQSPRYKVTKRGQDVALRCDPISGHVSLYWYRQALGQGPEFLTYFNYEAQQDKSGLPNDRFSAERPEGSISTLTIQRTEQRDSAMYRCASSLEGVGYTETQYFGPGTRLLVL.

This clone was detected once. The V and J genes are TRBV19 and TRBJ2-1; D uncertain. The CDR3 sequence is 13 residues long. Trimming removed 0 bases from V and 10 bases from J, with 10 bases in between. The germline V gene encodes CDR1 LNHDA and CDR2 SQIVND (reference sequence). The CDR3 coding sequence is TGTGCCAGTAGTATAGAGAGTGGGTACGAGCAGTTCTTC. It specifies CASSIESGYEQFF.

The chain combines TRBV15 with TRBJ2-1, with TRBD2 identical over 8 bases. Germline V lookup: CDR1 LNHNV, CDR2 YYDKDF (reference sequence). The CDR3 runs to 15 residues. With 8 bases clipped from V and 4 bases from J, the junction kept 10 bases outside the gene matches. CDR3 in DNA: TGTGCCACCCGTGGAACTAGCGGAGTTTACAATGAGCAGTTCTTC. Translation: CATRGTSGVYNEQFF.

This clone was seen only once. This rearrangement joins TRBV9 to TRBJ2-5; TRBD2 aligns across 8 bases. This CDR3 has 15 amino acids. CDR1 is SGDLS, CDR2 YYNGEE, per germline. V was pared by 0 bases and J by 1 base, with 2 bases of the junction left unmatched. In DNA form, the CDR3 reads TGTGCCAGCAGCGTAGGGACTAGCAGCCAAGAGACCCAGTACTTC. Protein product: CASSVGTSSQETQYF.

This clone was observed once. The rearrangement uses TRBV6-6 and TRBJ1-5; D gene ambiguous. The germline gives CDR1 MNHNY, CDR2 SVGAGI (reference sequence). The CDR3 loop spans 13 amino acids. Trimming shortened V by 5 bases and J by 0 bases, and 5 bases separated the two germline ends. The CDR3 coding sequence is TGTGCCAGCAGTCAAGATAGCAATCAGCCCCAGCATTTT. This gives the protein CASSQDSNQPQHF.

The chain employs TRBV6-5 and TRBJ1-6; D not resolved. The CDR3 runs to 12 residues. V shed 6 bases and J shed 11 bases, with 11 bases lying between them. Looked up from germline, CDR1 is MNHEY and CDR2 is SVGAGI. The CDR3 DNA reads TGTGCCAGCAGCTCGCCCCCCGCACCCCTCCACTTT. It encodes CASSSPPAPLHF.

The CDR3, as DNA: TGTGCCAGCAGCTTAGAGGGCGGGAGTGGGACCGGGGAGCTGTTTTTT. As protein: CASSLEGGSGTGELFF. The chain carries TRBV11-2 and TRBJ2-2; 7 bases line up with TRBD2. The length of the CDR3 is 16 residues. The V gene end was trimmed by 0 bases and the J gene end by 5 bases; junction bases not matched to a gene: 6. CDR1 is SGHAT, CDR2 FQNNGV, per germline.

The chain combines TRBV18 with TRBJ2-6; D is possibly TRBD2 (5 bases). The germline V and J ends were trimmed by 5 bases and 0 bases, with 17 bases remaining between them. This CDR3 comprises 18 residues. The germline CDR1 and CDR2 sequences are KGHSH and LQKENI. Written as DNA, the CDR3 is TGTGCCAGCTCAATCGTCGCAGAAGAGGGCTCTGGGGCCAACGTCCTGACTTTC. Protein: CASSIVAEEGSGANVLTF.

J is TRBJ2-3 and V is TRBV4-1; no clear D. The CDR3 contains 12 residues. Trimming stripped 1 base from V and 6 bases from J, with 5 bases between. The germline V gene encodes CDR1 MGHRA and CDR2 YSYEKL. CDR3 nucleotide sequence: TGCGCCAGCAGCCAAGTTGCGGATACGCAGTATTTT. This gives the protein CASSQVADTQYF.

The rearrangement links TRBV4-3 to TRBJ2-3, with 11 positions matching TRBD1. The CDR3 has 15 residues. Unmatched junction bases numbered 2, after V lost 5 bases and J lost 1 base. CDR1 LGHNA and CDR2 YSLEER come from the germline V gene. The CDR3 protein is CASSLGQGGTDTQYF. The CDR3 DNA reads TGCGCCAGCAGCTTGGGACAGGGGGGCACAGATACGCAGTATTTT.

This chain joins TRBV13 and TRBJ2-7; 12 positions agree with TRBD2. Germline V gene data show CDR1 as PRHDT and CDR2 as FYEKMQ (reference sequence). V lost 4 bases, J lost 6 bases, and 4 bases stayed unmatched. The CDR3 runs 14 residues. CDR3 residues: CASSSSGRASEQYF. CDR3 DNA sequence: TGTGCCAGCAGCTCTAGCGGGAGGGCCTCCGAGCAGTACTTC.

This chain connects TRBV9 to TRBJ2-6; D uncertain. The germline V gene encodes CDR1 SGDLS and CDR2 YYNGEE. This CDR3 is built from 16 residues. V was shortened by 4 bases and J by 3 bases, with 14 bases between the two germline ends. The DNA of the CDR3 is TGTGCCAGCAGCCCTCGAGAAGGGCGTGGGGCCAACGTCCTGACTTTC. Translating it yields CASSPREGRGANVLTF. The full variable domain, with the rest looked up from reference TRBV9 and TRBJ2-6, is DSGVTQTPKHLITATGQRVTLRCSPRSGDLSVYWYQQSLDQGLQFLIQYYNGEERAKGNILERFSAQQFPDLHSELNLSSLELGDSALYFCASSPREGRGANVLTFGAGSRLTVL.

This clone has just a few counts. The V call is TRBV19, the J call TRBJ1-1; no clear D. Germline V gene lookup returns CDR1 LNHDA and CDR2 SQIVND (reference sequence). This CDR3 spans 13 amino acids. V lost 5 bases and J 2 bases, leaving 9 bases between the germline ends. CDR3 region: CASSLNSNTEAFF. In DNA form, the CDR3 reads TGTGCCAGTAGTCTGAATTCAAACACTGAAGCTTTCTTT. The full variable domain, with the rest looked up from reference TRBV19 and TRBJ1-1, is DGGITQSPKYLFRKEGQNVTLSCEQNLNHDAMYWYRQDPGQGLRLIYYSQIVNDFQKGDIAEGYSVSREKKESFPLTVTSAQKNPTAFYLCASSLNSNTEAFFGQGTRLTVV.

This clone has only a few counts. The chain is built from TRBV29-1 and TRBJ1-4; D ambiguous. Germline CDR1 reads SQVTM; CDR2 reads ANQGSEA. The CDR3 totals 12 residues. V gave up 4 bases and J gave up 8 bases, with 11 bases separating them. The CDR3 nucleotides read TGCAGCGTTGTCGCAGGAGCCGAAAAACTGTTTTTT. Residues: CSVVAGAEKLFF.

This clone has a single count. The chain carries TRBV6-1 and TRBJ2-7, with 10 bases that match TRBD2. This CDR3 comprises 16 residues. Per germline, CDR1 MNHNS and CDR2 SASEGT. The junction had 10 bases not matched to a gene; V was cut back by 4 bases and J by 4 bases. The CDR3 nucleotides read TGTGCCAGCAGTGCCTATAGCGGGGGGTCGGTGTACGAGCAGTACGTC. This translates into CASSAYSGGSVYEQYV.

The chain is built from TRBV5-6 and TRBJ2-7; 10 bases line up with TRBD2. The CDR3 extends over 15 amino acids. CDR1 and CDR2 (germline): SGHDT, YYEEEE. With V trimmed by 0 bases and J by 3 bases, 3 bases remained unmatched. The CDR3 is CASSLELAGFYEQYF. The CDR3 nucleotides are TGTGCCAGCAGCTTGGAACTAGCGGGATTCTACGAGCAGTACTTC.

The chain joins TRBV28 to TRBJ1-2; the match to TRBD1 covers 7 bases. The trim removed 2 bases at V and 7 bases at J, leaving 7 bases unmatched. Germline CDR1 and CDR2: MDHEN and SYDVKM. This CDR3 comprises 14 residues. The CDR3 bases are TGTGCCAGCAGTTTACCCGACAGGGCAGCTGGCTACACCTTC. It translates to CASSLPDRAAGYTF.

CDR3 DNA sequence: TGTGCCAGCAGCCCCGGGACAGGGGGGTTAAACACTGAAGCTTTCTTT. Encoded protein: CASSPGTGGLNTEAFF. The chain uses TRBV5-4 and TRBJ1-1; 11 nucleotides line up with TRBD1. The CDR3 consists of 16 residues. CDR1 is SGHNT, CDR2 YYREEE, per germline (reference sequence). V shed 4 bases, J shed 2 bases, and the junction held 7 bases outside the gene matches.